This T cell receptor (beta chain) was retrieved from a study of T cells expressing NK-cell markers. Reanalyzing the 5' RACE reads, TCRdb keeps one entry per CDR3 protein, without DNA. The table lists roughly 160,000 distinct CDR3 sequences. The TCR comes from a woman between 18 and 75 years old in good health. Sequenced material: blood T cells: a sorted CD56 or NKG2C T cell subset, CD4+ or CD8+ T cells, or bulk PBMC T cells (not recorded which).

This chain's CDR3 is CASRMSGSVNTEAFF. V and J are TRBV12-3 or TRBV12-4 and TRBJ1-1; lacking DNA, the TRBD1 call made by TCRdb goes unchecked. The CDR3 has 15 amino acids.